This TCR beta chain stems from a study of T cells in Graves' hyperthyroidism and ophthalmopathy. Findings of the study overall: Appearing also in blood were most of the thyroid clonotypes expanded above 0.001.

A word on this clonotype: The antigen remains undetermined.

The germline CDR1 and CDR2 sequences are MNHEY and SMNVEV (reference sequence). V lost 5 bases to trimming and J lost 8 bases; unmatched junction nucleotides: 7. This CDR3 contains 13 residues. What was amplified from RNA transcripts were TCR beta CDR3 regions. First-round RT-PCR with HTBI primers amplified the TCR CDR3 region. TCRdb re-called the multiplex PCR reads through MiXCR, storing one row per CDR3 protein. The data contain approximately 630,000 distinct CDR3 sequences, around 15% of them singletons. J is TRBJ1-2 and V is TRBV27; 8 bases are shared with TRBD1. The receptor was derived from a woman aged 25 to 39 with Graves' hyperthyroidism. Sequenced input: blood. For the CDR3, the DNA is TGTGCCAGCAGTCTCAGGGGGCGGGAAGGCTACACCTTC. Protein: CASSLRGREGYTF.